This is a list of T cell receptor beta chains from one sample in a study of cytomegalovirus exposure and HLA in healthy donors. Sequencing used immunoSEQ multiplex PCR; TCRdb keeps in-frame clones, though not all of them. The top ten hold 0.65% to 0.95% of the sample, which has about 360,000 clones, 86% seen once. The sample consisted of PBMCs. The receptors shown here come from a young woman in good health and CMV-seronegative. CDR3s leave out the opening cysteine and the closing phenylalanine or tryptophan. A D gene is named only where the DNA matches it firmly.

length	D	J	V	CDR3
13	-	TRBJ1-1	TRBV5-1	ASSLARIGNTEAF
10	-	TRBJ2-7	TRBV29-1	SVSDSTYEQY
15	TRBD2	TRBJ2-3	TRBV5-6	ASSLQFSSGYTDTQY
12	TRBD1	TRBJ1-5	TRBV27	ASSLQGFNQPQH
11	TRBD1	TRBJ1-1	TRBV7-6	ASSEDRGTEAF
14	-	TRBJ2-2	TRBV4-1	ASSPRGTPNTGELF
13	TRBD1	TRBJ1-6	TRBV2	ASNRQGAIGSPLH
14	-	TRBJ2-2	TRBV5-1	ASSLNRQENTGELF
13	-	TRBJ1-1	TRBV5-1	ASSLWAGSDTEAF
16	TRBD2	TRBJ2-3	TRBV5-6	ASSLNWVSGRLTDTQY
12	-	TRBJ1-1	TRBV5-4	ASSTGQPHTEAF
12	TRBD2	TRBJ2-3	TRBV2	ARQAGTYTDTQY
12	TRBD1	TRBJ2-3	TRBV28	ALGPGTDTDTQY
10	-	TRBJ1-2	TRBV6-5	ASRGTSHGYT
13	-	TRBJ1-5	TRBV25-1	ASSDTKNSNQPQH
12	-	TRBJ1-2	TRBV5-6	ASSFVGGNEGYT
13	-	TRBJ1-3	TRBV6-1	ASSEAPRSGNTIY
11	-	TRBJ1-2	TRBV7-8	ASSPRGGQGYT
12	TRBD2	TRBJ2-1	TRBV7-8	ASSRLAGGHEQF
13	TRBD1	TRBJ1-1	TRBV6-1	ASRSGGGRNTEAF
9	-	TRBJ1-2	TRBV5-8	ASSPGYGYT
14	TRBD2	TRBJ2-3	TRBV2	ASSEGTSGYTDTQY
11	-	TRBJ1-1	TRBV6-5	ASSSTGFAEAF
16	TRBD1	TRBJ1-5	TRBV18	ASSPTRDRGRTYQPQH
12	TRBD2	TRBJ2-1	TRBV7-3	ASSPTGGNNEQF
10	-	TRBJ2-7	TRBV5-1	ASSLGENEQY
12	-	TRBJ2-7	TRBV19	ASSIRGRSYEQY
13	-	TRBJ1-5	TRBV28	ASMKTGYSNQPQH
13	TRBD2	TRBJ2-1	TRBV27	ASSPGTSSYNEQF
12	-	TRBJ1-2	TRBV4-1	ASSQEGALSGYT
12	TRBD2	TRBJ2-7	TRBV27	ASSFGLARYEQY
14	TRBD2	TRBJ2-1	TRBV18	ASSPLSVGGAGEQF
9	-	TRBJ2-1	TRBV2	ASSYYNEQF
15	-	TRBJ1-3	TRBV4-1	ASSQDRQDYSGNTIY
11	TRBD1	TRBJ1-2	TRBV7-6	ASSSDRGGGYT
15	TRBD1	TRBJ1-2	TRBV28	ASSTRDRGSANYGYT
14	TRBD2	TRBJ2-7	TRBV5-4	ASSLGTSGSFYEQY
13	-	TRBJ1-5	TRBV28	ASSPGAGEDQPQH
12	-	TRBJ2-5	TRBV2	ASSESGVIETQY
12	-	TRBJ2-7	TRBV27	ASSDESGSYEQY
13	TRBD1	TRBJ2-7	TRBV7-8	ASSATGTGFYEQY